The 7 T cell receptor beta chains listed next were all sequenced from one sample in a study of identifying expanded T cells in peripheral blood. Data came from immunoSEQ multiplex PCR; TCRdb stores just in-frame clones and leaves some out. The sample lists fewer than 130,000 clones, 85% to 90% seen once, with over 15% in the top ten. Sample: blood. The receptors were gathered from a person aged 18 to 69 in good health.

The V gene is TRBV27, the J gene TRBJ1-5, with TRBD1 as a possible D gene (6 bases). The CDR3 has 16 residues. The V gene lost 5 bases and the J gene lost 9 bases, with 23 bases spanning the gap. The germline gives CDR1 MNHEY, CDR2 SMNVEV (reference sequence). The CDR3 sequence: CASSPRTVASGGPQHF. The CDR3 DNA reads TGTGCCAGCAGTCCCCGGACAGTCGCTTCGGGAGGGCCCCAGCATTTT.

The chain is built from TRBV7-7 and TRBJ2-5; D perhaps matches TRBD2 (5 bases). V was trimmed by 4 bases and J by 4 bases, leaving 13 bases between them. This CDR3 comprises 14 residues. In germline, CDR1 is SSHAT, CDR2 FNYEAQ (reference sequence). The CDR3 region is CASSSSEGPETQYF. CDR3 coding DNA: TGTGCCAGCAGCTCGTCAGAGGGCCCAGAGACCCAGTACTTC.

The chain carries TRBV7-9 and TRBJ1-4; no firm D call. The CDR3 has 14 residues. With 8 bases removed from V and 3 bases from J, the gap between germline ends came to 13 bases. CDR1 and CDR2 from the germline V gene are SEHNR and FQNEAQ (reference sequence). The CDR3 region is CASAKSLPNEKLFF. CDR3 sequence (DNA): TGTGCCAGCGCGAAAAGCCTGCCTAATGAAAAACTGTTTTTT.

The chain employs TRBV6-1 and TRBJ1-1; 7 bases agree with TRBD1. Trimming took 8 bases from V and 0 from J; bases not matched to a gene: 6. CDR1 and CDR2 (germline): MNHNS, SASEGT. The length of the CDR3 is 14 residues. CDR3 sequence (DNA): TGTGCCAGCGAAGGGGGCCCCATGAACACTGAAGCTTTCTTT. Translating it yields CASEGGPMNTEAFF.

The chain links TRBV6-1 to TRBJ1-1; possible D gene TRBD1, 6 bases. Deletions cut 3 bases from V and 1 base from J, with 15 bases between. Germline V CDR1 and CDR2: MNHNS, SASEGT. The CDR3 is made up of 16 amino acids. CDR3 DNA sequence: TGTGCCAGCAGTGACCTAAAATGGACAGCGAACACTGAAGCTTTCTTT. Encoded protein: CASSDLKWTANTEAFF.

The chain joins TRBV5-6 to TRBJ2-7, with 7 bases identical to TRBD2. The germline V gene encodes CDR1 SGHDT and CDR2 YYEEEE. There are 15 residues in the CDR3. With V trimmed by 4 bases and J by 3 bases, 10 bases remained unmatched. The CDR3 reads CASSPKGRAGYEQYF. The CDR3 DNA reads as TGTGCCAGCAGCCCTAAAGGGAGGGCCGGCTACGAGCAGTACTTC.

This chain uses TRBV4-3 with TRBJ2-7; TRBD1 aligns across 9 bases. The CDR3 covers 16 residues. V was clipped by 1 base and J by 3 bases; unmatched bases: 7. CDR1 is LGHNA and CDR2 is YSLEER in the germline V gene. In DNA form, the CDR3 reads TGCGCCAGCAGCCAAGGTCTCGGGACAGGGAACTACGAGCAGTACTTC. Its protein product is CASSQGLGTGNYEQYF.